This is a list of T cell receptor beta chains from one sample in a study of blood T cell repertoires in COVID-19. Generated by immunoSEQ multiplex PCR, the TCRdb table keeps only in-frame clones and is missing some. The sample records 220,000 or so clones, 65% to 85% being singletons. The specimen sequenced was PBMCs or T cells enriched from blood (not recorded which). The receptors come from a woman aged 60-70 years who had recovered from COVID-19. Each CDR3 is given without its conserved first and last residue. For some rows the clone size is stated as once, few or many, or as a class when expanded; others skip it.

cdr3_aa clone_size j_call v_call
ASGRTGGIPETQY once TRBJ2-5 TRBV2
ASSTKPGQAFTEAF - TRBJ1-1 TRBV19
ASRYGPNYGYT - TRBJ1-2 TRBV6-5
ASSPGRSSGNTIY once TRBJ1-3 TRBV7-2
ASSLDRSETQY once TRBJ2-5 TRBV11-2
ASMYSPGGGYT - TRBJ1-2 TRBV6-5
ASSYSELTSGRAAGTGELF - TRBJ2-2 TRBV6-2/TRBV6-3
ASSSTTARFPSTDTQY - TRBJ2-3 TRBV13
ASSHRTGDNSPLH - TRBJ1-6 TRBV7-6
ASSVVADTQY - TRBJ2-3 TRBV5-1
ASSTHRDRGLNTEAF - TRBJ1-1 TRBV7-8
ASTRGDRGSYGYT - TRBJ1-2 TRBV19
ASGGNYGYT few TRBJ1-2 TRBV12-3/TRBV12-4
ASSYQTLANTGELF few TRBJ2-2 TRBV11-1
ASLTGGDGYT - TRBJ1-2 TRBV6-5
AISDRTDNSPLH - TRBJ1-6 TRBV10-3
ASSYSGQSNSPLH - TRBJ1-6 TRBV6-5
ASSLEGASNQPQH few TRBJ1-5 TRBV5-1
ASSPRTAGNTIY - TRBJ1-3 TRBV11-1
ASSLASLTKNYGYT - TRBJ1-2 TRBV7-9
ASRPQGQPQH - TRBJ1-5 TRBV12-3/TRBV12-4
ASSSSRQGTYEQY - TRBJ2-7 TRBV9
SAGSGPQH - TRBJ1-5 TRBV20-1
ASSLGQGADYGYT few TRBJ1-2 TRBV5-1
ASSLAWAGAGNEQF - TRBJ2-1 TRBV11-2
ASRVTGENTEAF - TRBJ1-1 TRBV6-5
ASRTGTASSDTQY - TRBJ2-3 TRBV6-5
SAFGANYGYT - TRBJ1-2 TRBV29-1
ASSPRDRGTQPQH - TRBJ1-5 TRBV6-2/TRBV6-3
ASSLAESGANVLT - TRBJ2-6 TRBV5-1
AWSPRGRGGYT - TRBJ1-2 TRBV30
ASSPRQGAYSGNTIY - TRBJ1-3 TRBV5-1
ASSLGGHTYEQY - TRBJ2-7 TRBV7-2
ASSSGQGPTWGELF - TRBJ2-2 TRBV5-4
ASSQVQQGRGYT few TRBJ1-2 TRBV14
ASSPSVATNEKLF few TRBJ1-4 TRBV3-1/TRBV3-2
ASSLAGRGREQY once TRBJ2-7 TRBV7-8
ASSFAGVLNSPLH - TRBJ1-6 TRBV5-6
ASAGTGGGLAGETQY - TRBJ2-5 TRBV25-1
SASGPTGKGEQY - TRBJ2-7 TRBV20-1
ASSMERNQPQH - TRBJ1-5 TRBV18
ASSPRQGGGTDTQY - TRBJ2-3 TRBV9
ASRGDRGIEAF - TRBJ1-1 TRBV25-1